The 3 T cell receptor beta chains below were found in one sample sequenced in a study of CD8 T cells in Susac syndrome. Random hexamers were used to reverse transcribe roughly 0.45 to 1 ug of RNA. TCRdb called the immunoSEQ multiplex PCR reads again in MiXCR, with one record for every CDR3 protein. The sample consists of roughly 200,000 distinct CDR3 sequences, roughly 92% of them appearing once. The specimen sequenced was CD4+ T cells from PBMCs. These TCRs come from a human donor in good health.

The chain has TRBV21-1 and TRBJ2-5. TRBV21-1 is a pseudogene segment. The CDR3 spans 15 residues. CDR3 sequence (DNA): TGTGCCAGCAGCAAAGCTCGACTGCTACAAGAGACCCAGTACTTC. The encoded protein is CASSKARLLQETQYF.

The chain joins TRBV10-2 to TRBJ1-1; D gene ambiguous. This CDR3 is 14 amino acids long. CDR1 and CDR2 from the germline V gene are WSHSY and SAAADI. Trimming took 4 bases from V and 1 from J, leaving 10 bases between them. CDR3 in amino acids: CASSVWIGNTEAFF. CDR3 bases: TGCGCCAGCAGTGTATGGATCGGGAACACTGAAGCTTTCTTT.

The chain employs TRBV2 and TRBJ1-5; D call uncertain. CDR1 and CDR2 from the germline V gene are SNHLY and FYNNEI. Trimming pared 2 bases from V and 0 bases from J, leaving 5 bases between. CDR3 size: 14 residues. The CDR3 nucleotides are TGTGCCAGCAGTGAACGGGTTAGCAATCAGCCCCAGCATTTT. Amino acids: CASSERVSNQPQHF.